The 8 T cell receptor beta chains listed next were all sequenced from one sample in a study of metastatic and nonmetastatic thyroid tumors. Among the patients, none had received any treatment before thyroid surgery. TCRdb re-analyzed the PCR reads using MiXCR. The sample has about 23,000 clones; about 25% are singletons. The specimen was tumor tissue. These receptors were collected from a female donor with papillary thyroid cancer or a benign thyroid nodule (not recorded which). Some clones in this sample may be carry-over from other donors' samples.

This clone was detected many times. The chain recombines TRBV4-3 with TRBJ1-4; 7 bases line up with TRBD1. The V and J ends lost 1 base and 7 bases, in that order; junction bases with no gene match: 3. CDR3 length equals 14 residues. Per germline, CDR1 LGHNA and CDR2 YSLEER. The CDR3 region is CASSQGQGGEKLFF. CDR3 DNA sequence: TGCGCCAGCAGCCAAGGGCAGGGGGGTGAAAAACTGTTTTTT.

The sample holds many counts of this clone. The chain joins TRBV4-2 to TRBJ1-2, with D tentatively TRBD1 (6 bases). The germline V gene encodes CDR1 LGHNA and CDR2 YNFKEQ. The CDR3 is made up of 16 amino acids. Trimming shortened V by 1 base and J by 6 bases, and 18 bases separated the two germline ends. CDR3 in amino acids: CASSQANTATGHGYTF. DNA of the CDR3: TGTGCCAGCAGCCAAGCTAATACCGCGACAGGCCATGGCTACACCTTC.

The chain recombines TRBV20-1 with TRBJ2-2, with 7 positions matching TRBD1. The germline V gene encodes CDR1 DFQATT and CDR2 SNEGSKA (reference sequence). The CDR3 loop spans 14 amino acids. The V segment lost 5 bases and the J segment 0 bases; nucleotides outside the gene matches: 3. CDR3 sequence reads: CSALTGANTGELFF. The CDR3, as DNA: TGCAGTGCTCTCACAGGGGCGAACACCGGGGAGCTGTTTTTT.

This clone was found many times. This chain uses TRBV12-3 or TRBV12-4 with TRBJ2-1; D unclear. The ends were cut back, 2 bases at V and 0 bases at J, with 2 bases in the middle. The CDR3 loop spans 13 amino acids. DNA for the CDR3: TGTGCCAGCAGTTTAAGCTCCTACAATGAGCAGTTCTTC. This sequence encodes CASSLSSYNEQFF.

In this sample, this clone turned up many times. The chain couples TRBV20-1 to TRBJ2-6; D remains unclear. This CDR3 spans 15 amino acids. CDR1 is DFQATT and CDR2 is SNEGSKA in the germline V gene (reference sequence). The V and J ends lost 7 bases and 0 bases respectively, with 13 bases between them. This CDR3 is CSVKGGFSGANVLTF. DNA of the CDR3: TGCAGTGTTAAGGGTGGCTTCTCTGGGGCCAACGTCCTGACTTTC.

There are many counts of this clone. The chain recombines TRBV12-3 or TRBV12-4 with TRBJ2-2; 7 positions agree with TRBD1. With 6 bases clipped from V and 4 bases from J, the junction kept 11 bases outside the gene matches. The CDR3 is 16 amino acids. CDR3 in amino acids: CASSPPGAGGTGELFF. Written as DNA, the CDR3 is TGTGCCAGCAGCCCCCCCGGGGCAGGGGGCACCGGGGAGCTGTTTTTT.

The sample holds many counts of this clone. This chain connects TRBV20-1 to TRBJ2-7; TRBD2 matches at 7 bases. This CDR3 contains 15 residues. Germline CDR1 DFQATT, CDR2 SNEGSKA (reference sequence). V trimming: 0 bases; J trimming: 4 bases; junction bases outside the gene matches: 9. The CDR3 DNA sequence: TGCAGTGCTAGAGATCGGGCGGGAGCTCTGTACGAGCAGTACTTC. This encodes CSARDRAGALYEQYF.

At least ten counts were recorded for this clone. With a much larger clone just one base away, this may be a read error. This chain joins TRBV27 and TRBJ2-1, with a possible D match to TRBD2 (5 bases). The length of the CDR3 is 13 residues. Trimming left V 5 bases short and J 6 bases short, with 11 bases between. Germline V gives CDR1 MNHEY, CDR2 SMNVEV (reference sequence). CDR3 sequence (DNA): TGTGCCAGCAGTATCCCCGGGGTCAATGAGCAGTTCTTC. This gives the protein CASSIPGVNEQFF.